Shown below are 27 T cell receptor beta chains from a single sample sequenced in a study of cytomegalovirus exposure and HLA in healthy donors. Use of 60 Vbeta and 13 Jbeta primers characterized the PCR. Some clones are missing from TCRdb's copy, which holds only in-frame ones; the method was immunoSEQ multiplex PCR. Listed are around 75,000 clones; about 13% falls within the top ten. Material: PBMCs. The source of these receptors is a man in his forties or fifties in good health and CMV-seropositive.

The V gene is TRBV4-2, the J gene TRBJ2-1; no clear D. The V gene lost 4 bases and the J gene lost 6 bases, with 10 bases spanning the gap. This CDR3 region has 13 residues. Germline CDR1 is LGHNA and CDR2 is YNFKEQ. CDR3 residues: CASSPRRPNEQFF. The DNA for the CDR3 is TGTGCCAGCAGCCCCCGGAGACCCAATGAGCAGTTCTTC.

V is TRBV11-2 and J is TRBJ2-1; 14 bases align to TRBD2. The junction had 7 bases not matched to a gene; V was cut back by 5 bases and J by 10 bases. The CDR3 has 15 amino acids. CDR1 SGHAT and CDR2 FQNNGV come from the germline V gene. CDR3 in DNA: TGTGCCAGCAGCCCCGGGACTAGCGGGGGTTCAGAGCAGTTCTTC. This gives the protein CASSPGTSGGSEQFF. Using reference TRBV11-2 and TRBJ2-1 for the parts outside the CDR3, the full variable domain is EAGVAQSPRYKIIEKRQSVAFWCNPISGHATLYWYQQILGQGPKLLIQFQNNGVVDDSQLPKDRFSAERLKGVDSTLKIQPAKLEDSAVYLCASSPGTSGGSEQFFGPGTRLTVL.

This chain connects TRBV6-5 to TRBJ2-7; D is unresolved. The CDR3 length is 11 residues. Germline V gives CDR1 MNHEY, CDR2 SVGAGI. The V end lost 6 bases, the J end lost 3 bases, and 6 bases lay between the germline ends. The CDR3 bases are TGTGCCAGCAGAAGAGACTACGAGCAGTACGTC. Translating it yields CASRRDYEQYV.

The CDR3 here is CASSLRGERDEQYV. As DNA, the CDR3 is TGTGCCAGCAGCCTCCGGGGGGAACGGGACGAGCAGTACGTC. The V gene is TRBV6-1, the J gene TRBJ2-7, with 7 nucleotides matching TRBD2. The J segment lost 5 bases and the V segment lost 6 bases, leaving 10 bases of the junction unmatched. The CDR3 runs to 14 residues. Germline V gene data show CDR1 as MNHNS and CDR2 as SASEGT.

The chain employs TRBV25-1 and TRBJ2-7; a possible D gene is TRBD1 (6 bases). Germline V gene sequence: CDR1 MGHDK, CDR2 SYGVNS. V dropped 6 bases and J dropped 1 base, with 10 bases sitting between them. This CDR3 has 13 amino acids. The CDR3 coding sequence is TGTGCCAGCAGCGTCGGGACATCCTACGAGCAGTACTTC. Protein product: CASSVGTSYEQYF.

This chain connects TRBV28 to TRBJ2-2; 9 bases are shared with TRBD1. Germline V gene sequence: CDR1 MDHEN, CDR2 SYDVKM. The CDR3 extends over 17 amino acids. V was clipped by 1 base and J by 2 bases; unmatched bases: 5. The CDR3 reads CASSLFGDRDNTGELFF. The CDR3 nucleotides read TGTGCCAGCAGTTTATTTGGGGACAGGGATAACACCGGGGAGCTGTTTTTT. Full variable domain (rest looked up from reference TRBV28 and TRBJ2-2): DVKVTQSSRYLVKRTGEKVFLECVQDMDHENMFWYRQDPGLGLRLIYFSYDVKMKEKGDIPEGYSVSREKKERFSLILESASTNQTSMYLCASSLFGDRDNTGELFFGEGSRLTVL.

This chain connects TRBV5-1 to TRBJ2-3; the match to TRBD1 covers 8 bases. The length of the CDR3 is 15 residues. Germline CDR1 and CDR2: SGHRS and YFSETQ. V trimming: 3 bases; J trimming: 2 bases; junction bases outside the gene matches: 5. This chain's CDR3 is CASSSGQGLTDTQYF. The CDR3 coding sequence is TGCGCCAGCAGCTCCGGACAGGGCCTCACAGATACGCAGTATTTT.

The rearrangement uses TRBV19 and TRBJ2-5; 7 nucleotides align to TRBD1. Germline-derived CDR1 and CDR2 are LNHDA and SQIVND (reference sequence). This CDR3 comprises 15 residues. After removal of 6 bases from V and 3 bases from J, the junction contained 10 bases not matched to a gene. The CDR3 nucleotides are TGTGCCAGTAGCTATTCCGGGACAGTGGAAGAGACCCAGTACTTC. Encoded protein: CASSYSGTVEETQYF.

This chain connects TRBV5-1 to TRBJ1-2, with TRBD1 matching over 8 bases. The junction had 8 bases not matched to a gene; V was cut back by 0 bases and J by 7 bases. CDR3 size: 15 residues. Germline CDR1 is SGHRS and CDR2 is YFSETQ. CDR3 sequence: CASSLETGARGGYTF. DNA of the CDR3: TGCGCCAGCAGCTTGGAGACAGGGGCCCGAGGTGGCTACACCTTC.

V and J are TRBV6-1 and TRBJ2-3, with 7 bases that match TRBD1. Trimming removed 2 bases from V and 0 bases from J; junction bases left unmatched: 8. Germline assignment: CDR1 MNHNS and CDR2 SASEGT. The CDR3 has 17 residues. The DNA of the CDR3 is TGTGCCAGCAGTGAAAGGGGGCGAGATTTTAGCACAGATACGCAGTATTTT. Translated, it gives CASSERGRDFSTDTQYF.

The J gene is TRBJ2-2, the V gene TRBV29-1; D may be TRBD1 (6 bases). CDR1 is SQVTM, CDR2 ANQGSEA, per germline. The CDR3 is 14 residues long. With 6 bases removed from V and 3 bases from J, the gap between germline ends came to 14 bases. The CDR3 loop is CSVSGTLDTGELFF. The CDR3, as DNA: TGCAGCGTGTCCGGGACACTCGACACCGGGGAGCTGTTTTTT.

The rearrangement links TRBV5-1 to TRBJ2-7; 8 positions agree with TRBD2. The CDR3 has 14 residues. V was pared by 5 bases and J by 9 bases, with 13 bases of the junction left unmatched. Germline V CDR1 and CDR2: SGHRS, YFSETQ. In DNA, the CDR3 is TGCGCCAGCAGAACCGGAATAGCGGGAAGTGGGCAGTACTTC. It codes for CASRTGIAGSGQYF.

The chain couples TRBV2 to TRBJ2-7; TRBD2 aligns across 10 bases. The J segment lost 0 bases and the V segment lost 6 bases, leaving 5 bases of the junction unmatched. The CDR3 has 15 amino acids. The germline gives CDR1 SNHLY, CDR2 FYNNEI. The chain's CDR3 is CASSPLAGASYEQYF. CDR3 DNA sequence: TGTGCCAGCAGCCCCCTAGCGGGGGCCTCCTACGAGCAGTACTTC.

The CDR3 nucleotides read TGTGCCAGCAGCGTAGCCGGCAGGACAGGGGATTCACCCCTCCACTTT. Amino acids: CASSVAGRTGDSPLHF. This chain links TRBV9 with TRBJ1-6; 9 nucleotides agree with TRBD1. The V gene end was trimmed by 0 bases and the J gene end by 8 bases; junction bases not matched to a gene: 6. This CDR3 has 16 amino acids. Germline V lookup: CDR1 SGDLS, CDR2 YYNGEE.

V usage is TRBV5-1 and J usage is TRBJ1-5, with a weak D call TRBD1 (6 bases). The CDR3 has 14 amino acids. V lost 2 bases to trimming and J lost 7 bases, with 13 bases between them. Germline CDR1 SGHRS, CDR2 YFSETQ. The CDR3 nucleotides read TGCGCCAGCAGCTTAGGAGGGGGGGAACAGCCCCAGCATTTT. Translating gives CASSLGGGEQPQHF.

V gene TRBV7-6 combines with J gene TRBJ1-4; TRBD1 is a possible D gene (6 bases). Germline-derived CDR1 and CDR2 are SGHVS and FNYEAQ. The CDR3 runs 14 residues. V lost 8 bases and J lost 5, with 15 bases in between. Here the CDR3 reads CASSTGRGNEKLFF. CDR3 in DNA: TGTGCCAGCTCAACAGGGAGAGGGAATGAAAAACTGTTTTTT.

The chain uses TRBV19 and TRBJ1-5; D is possibly TRBD1 (6 bases). This CDR3 is 16 amino acids long. The V gene lost 4 bases and the J gene lost 9 bases, with 22 bases spanning the gap. CDR1 and CDR2 (germline): LNHDA, SQIVND (reference sequence). CDR3 loop: CASSTGHLIAGSPQHF. CDR3 in DNA: TGTGCCAGTAGTACGGGACATCTAATCGCCGGATCGCCCCAGCATTTT.

This CDR3 reads CASSAGQGAKQYF. The CDR3 DNA reads TGTGCCAGCAGCGCGGGACAGGGGGCCAAGCAGTACTTC. The chain recombines TRBV9 with TRBJ2-7; 12 nucleotides align to TRBD1. There are 13 residues in the CDR3. J lost 8 bases, V lost 3 bases, and 3 bases had no gene match. The germline gives CDR1 SGDLS, CDR2 YYNGEE.

This rearrangement joins TRBV10-3 to TRBJ2-2; D gene ambiguous. Germline lookup yields CDR1 ENHRY and CDR2 SYGVKD. V was shortened by 2 bases and J by 3 bases, with 10 bases between the two germline ends. The CDR3 is 15 residues long. CDR3 nucleotides: TGTGCCATCAGTGAGCCCATACTGGACACCGGGGAGCTGTTTTTT. It translates to CAISEPILDTGELFF.

The CDR3 DNA reads as TGTGCCAGTAGTGGGACAGACAATCAGCCCCAGCATTTT. It is translated as CASSGTDNQPQHF. J is TRBJ1-5 and V is TRBV19, with TRBD1 matching over 7 bases. CDR3 size: 13 residues. Germline lookup yields CDR1 LNHDA and CDR2 SQIVND (reference sequence). Germline trimming cut 5 bases from V and 3 bases from J; bases unmatched to any gene: 1.

The chain links TRBV7-8 to TRBJ1-5; D might be TRBD1 (6 bases). The V and J ends lost 3 bases and 8 bases respectively, with 14 bases between them. The CDR3 consists of 14 residues. Germline-derived CDR1 and CDR2 are SGHVS and FQNEAQ. Written as DNA, the CDR3 is TGTGCCAGCAGCTTCGGGACACTCGGCGAGCCCCAGCATTTT. Protein: CASSFGTLGEPQHF.

The chain joins TRBV6-1 to TRBJ1-2; no reliable D call. There are 15 residues in the CDR3. V was trimmed by 6 bases and J by 6 bases, leaving 20 bases between them. The germline V gene encodes CDR1 MNHNS and CDR2 SASEGT. CDR3 region: CASSRTTSSPDGYTF. The CDR3 DNA is TGTGCCAGCAGCCGAACGACAAGTTCTCCTGATGGCTACACCTTC.

CDR3 amino acids: CASTPFSSENTEAFF. DNA of the CDR3: TGCGCCAGCACCCCTTTCTCTAGCGAGAACACTGAAGCTTTCTTT. The rearrangement joins TRBV4-1 to TRBJ1-1; D is undetermined. The CDR3 consists of 15 residues. The V gene's germline CDR1 is MGHRA and CDR2 YSYEKL. Trimming stripped 7 bases from V and 1 base from J, with 16 bases between.

The gene calls are TRBV7-6 and TRBJ2-2; D gene unclear. This CDR3 has 13 amino acids. The V end was cut by 3 bases, the J end by 4 bases, with 6 bases between. Germline loops: CDR1 SGHVS, CDR2 FNYEAQ. The CDR3 spells CASSFSPTGELFF. For the CDR3, the DNA is TGTGCCAGCAGCTTTTCTCCCACCGGGGAGCTGTTTTTT.

This rearrangement joins TRBV5-6 to TRBJ1-1, with 7 bases lining up with TRBD1. The junction had 4 bases not matched to a gene; V was cut back by 0 bases and J by 2 bases. CDR3 size: 15 residues. Germline V gives CDR1 SGHDT, CDR2 YYEEEE. Here the CDR3 DNA reads TGTGCCAGCAGCTTGGTAGGGGGCGAAAACACTGAAGCTTTCTTT. This sequence encodes CASSLVGGENTEAFF.

The chain has TRBV5-1 and TRBJ1-3, with D possibly TRBD1 on 5 matching bases. Trimming shortened V by 0 bases and J by 0 bases, and 10 bases separated the two germline ends. This CDR3 has 16 residues. The germline gives CDR1 SGHRS, CDR2 YFSETQ. The CDR3 protein is CASSLEAGSSGNTIYF. The CDR3 coding sequence is TGCGCCAGCAGCTTGGAGGCAGGGTCCTCTGGAAACACCATATATTTT.

This chain joins TRBV5-1 and TRBJ2-7, with D tentatively TRBD2 (6 bases). Trimming stripped 1 base from V and 6 bases from J, with 14 bases between. Germline V CDR1 and CDR2: SGHRS, YFSETQ. The length of the CDR3 is 14 residues. CDR3 loop: CASSLTGAPGEQYF. The CDR3, as DNA: TGCGCCAGCAGCTTGACGGGAGCCCCGGGCGAGCAGTACTTC.